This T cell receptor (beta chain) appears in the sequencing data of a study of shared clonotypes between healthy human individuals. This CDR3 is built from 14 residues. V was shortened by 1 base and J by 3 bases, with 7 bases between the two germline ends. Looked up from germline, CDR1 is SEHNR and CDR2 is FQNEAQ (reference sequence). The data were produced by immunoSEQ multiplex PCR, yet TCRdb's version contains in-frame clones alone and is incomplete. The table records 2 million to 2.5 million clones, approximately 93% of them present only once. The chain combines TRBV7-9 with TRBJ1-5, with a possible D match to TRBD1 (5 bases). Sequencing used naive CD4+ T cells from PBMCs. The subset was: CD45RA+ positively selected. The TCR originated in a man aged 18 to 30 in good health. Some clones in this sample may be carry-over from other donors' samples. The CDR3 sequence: CASSLEGPNQPQHF. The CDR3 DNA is TGTGCCAGCAGCTTAGAGGGGCCCAATCAGCCCCAGCATTTT.